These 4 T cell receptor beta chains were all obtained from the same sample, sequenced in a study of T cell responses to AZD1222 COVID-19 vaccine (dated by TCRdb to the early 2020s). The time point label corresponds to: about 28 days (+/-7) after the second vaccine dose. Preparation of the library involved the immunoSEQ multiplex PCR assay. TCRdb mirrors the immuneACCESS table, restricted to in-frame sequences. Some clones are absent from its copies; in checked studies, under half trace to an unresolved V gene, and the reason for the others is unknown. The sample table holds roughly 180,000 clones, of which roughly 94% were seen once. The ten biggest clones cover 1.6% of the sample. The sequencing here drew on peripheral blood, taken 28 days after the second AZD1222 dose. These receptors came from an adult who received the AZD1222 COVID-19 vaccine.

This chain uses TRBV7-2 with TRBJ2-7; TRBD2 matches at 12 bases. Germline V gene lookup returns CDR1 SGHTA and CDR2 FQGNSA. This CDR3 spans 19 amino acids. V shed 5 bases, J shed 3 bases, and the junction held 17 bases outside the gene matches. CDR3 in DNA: TGTGCCAGCAGCCGTCAACTAGCGGGGGGCCTCACACAGATCTACGAGCAGTACTTC. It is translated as CASSRQLAGGLTQIYEQYF. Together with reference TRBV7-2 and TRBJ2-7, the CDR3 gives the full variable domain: GAGVSQSPSNKVTEKGKDVELRCDPISGHTALYWYRQSLGQGLEFLIYFQGNSAPDKSGLPSDRFSAERTGGSVSTLTIQRTQQEDSAVYLCASSRQLAGGLTQIYEQYFGPGTRLTVT.

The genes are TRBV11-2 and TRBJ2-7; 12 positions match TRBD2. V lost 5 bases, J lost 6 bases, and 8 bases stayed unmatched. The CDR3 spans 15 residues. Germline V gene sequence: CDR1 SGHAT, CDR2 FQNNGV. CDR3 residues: CASSTRLAGVGEQYF. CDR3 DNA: TGTGCCAGCAGCACACGACTAGCGGGAGTCGGCGAGCAGTACTTC. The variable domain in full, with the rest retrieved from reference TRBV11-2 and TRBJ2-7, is EAGVAQSPRYKIIEKRQSVAFWCNPISGHATLYWYQQILGQGPKLLIQFQNNGVVDDSQLPKDRFSAERLKGVDSTLKIQPAKLEDSAVYLCASSTRLAGVGEQYFGPGTRLTVT.

The DNA of the CDR3 is TGCAGCGTTGAGACAGATAACTCCTACGAGCAGTACTTC. Protein: CSVETDNSYEQYF. The chain links TRBV29-1 to TRBJ2-7; weak D call: TRBD1 (5 bases). Germline values: CDR1 SQVTM, CDR2 ANQGSEA. This CDR3 contains 13 residues. Trimming cost V 3 bases and J 0 bases, with 9 bases left between them.

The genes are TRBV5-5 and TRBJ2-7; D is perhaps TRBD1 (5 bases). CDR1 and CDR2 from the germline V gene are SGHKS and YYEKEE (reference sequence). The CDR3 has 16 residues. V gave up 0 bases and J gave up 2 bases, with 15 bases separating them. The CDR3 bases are TGTGCCAGCAGCTTGGTATTACAGGAGCCCCCCTACGAGCAGTACTTC. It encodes CASSLVLQEPPYEQYF.